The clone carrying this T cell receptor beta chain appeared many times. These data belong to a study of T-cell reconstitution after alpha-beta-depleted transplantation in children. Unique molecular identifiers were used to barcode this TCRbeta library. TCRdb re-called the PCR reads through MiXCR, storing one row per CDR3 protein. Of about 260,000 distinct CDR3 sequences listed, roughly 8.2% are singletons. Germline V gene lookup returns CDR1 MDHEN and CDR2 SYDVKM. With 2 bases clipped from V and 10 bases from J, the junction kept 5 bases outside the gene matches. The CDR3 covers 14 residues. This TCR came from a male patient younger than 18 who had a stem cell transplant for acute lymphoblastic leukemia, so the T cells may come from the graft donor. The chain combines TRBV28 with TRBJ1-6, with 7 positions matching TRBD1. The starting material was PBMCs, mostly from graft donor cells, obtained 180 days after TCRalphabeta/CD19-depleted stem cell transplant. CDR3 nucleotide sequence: TGTGCCAGCAGTTTAGTACAGGGGAACTCACCCCTCCACTTT. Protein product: CASSLVQGNSPLHF.